Listed below are T cell receptor beta chains from one sample, sequenced in a study of blood T cell repertoires in COVID-19. Clones were sequenced by immunoSEQ multiplex PCR, and TCRdb holds only the in-frame ones, with some missing. The sample records more than 150,000 clones, 94% being singletons. Source material: peripheral blood. Every receptor here comes from a man aged 25-40 years with COVID-19, enrolled during active disease. Each CDR3 is given with its conserved first and last residue. The order of the fields is D gene, J gene, clone size, V gene, CDR3 DNA, CDR3 protein. A D gene is named only where the DNA matches it firmly. The size field is filled for only some rows; it gives once, few, many or a size class.

NA | TRBJ1-1 | NA | TRBV12-3/TRBV12-4 | TGTGCCAGCAGTTTTGGTCGTGAGGCTTTCTTT | CASSFGREAFF
NA | TRBJ2-7 | NA | TRBV12-3/TRBV12-4 | TGTGCCAGCAGTTTAGTGGGGGGCTACGAGCAGTACTTC | CASSLVGGYEQYF
NA | TRBJ1-3 | once | TRBV6-6 | TGTGCCAGCAGCCCCGGGGGAAACACCATATATTTT | CASSPGGNTIYF
NA | TRBJ1-1 | NA | TRBV21-1 | TGTGCCAGCAGCAAAGAGAAAGGGAGCTCCGACACTGAAGCTTTCTTT | CASSKEKGSSDTEAFF
TRBD1 | TRBJ1-3 | NA | TRBV6-6 | TGTGCCAGCAGTGACAGGGCTGGAAACACCATATATTTT | CASSDRAGNTIYF
NA | TRBJ2-3 | NA | TRBV11-3 | TGTGCCAGCAGCGCGGGACTTTCGAGGCGCCTAAGCACAGATACGCAGTATTTT | CASSAGLSRRLSTDTQYF
TRBD1 | TRBJ1-2 | NA | TRBV6-1 | TGTGCCAGCAGTACTACCGGGACAGCCTATGGCTACACCTTC | CASSTTGTAYGYTF
NA | TRBJ1-6 | NA | TRBV18 | TGTGCCAGCTCCACCCCTCAGGGCCGATATAATTCACCCCTCCACTTT | CASSTPQGRYNSPLHF
NA | TRBJ1-4 | NA | TRBV5-1 | TGCGCCAGCAGCTTGGGTGGGGCAGGTGAAAAACTGTTTTTT | CASSLGGAGEKLFF
TRBD1 | TRBJ1-1 | NA | TRBV4-2 | TGTGCCAGCAGCCAATCAAACAGGGGCCAGGACACTGAAGCTTTCTTT | CASSQSNRGQDTEAFF
NA | TRBJ1-6 | NA | TRBV5-1 | TGCGCCAGCAGCTTGGCTCCTACCCCCGATAATTCACCCCTCCACTTT | CASSLAPTPDNSPLHF
NA | TRBJ2-5 | NA | TRBV5-1 | TGCGCCAGCAGCTTGGGTATTGAGCGGAGGAGAGAGACCCAGTACTTC | CASSLGIERRRETQYF
NA | TRBJ1-5 | once | TRBV2 | TGTGCCAGCAGCCCGCAGGGGAATGCCGCTCAGCCCCAGCATTTT | CASSPQGNAAQPQHF
TRBD2 | TRBJ2-1 | NA | TRBV7-9 | TGTGCCAGCAGTCGACTAGCGGGGGGGCACGATGAGCAGTTCTTC | CASSRLAGGHDEQFF
NA | TRBJ2-7 | NA | TRBV11-2 | TGTGCCAGCAGCTTAGAAGACAGCTACGAGCAGTACTTC | CASSLEDSYEQYF
NA | TRBJ1-1 | NA | TRBV6-4 | TGTGCCAGCAGCCCCTTTGTCGGCACTGAAGCTTTCTTT | CASSPFVGTEAFF
NA | TRBJ2-3 | NA | TRBV7-9 | TGTGCCAGCAGCTTAGGGGGGAGGAGCACAGATACGCAGTATTTT | CASSLGGRSTDTQYF
NA | TRBJ1-3 | NA | TRBV18 | TGTGCCAGCTCACCACCACAGGGCTCTGGAAACACCATATATTTT | CASSPPQGSGNTIYF
NA | TRBJ2-2 | NA | TRBV19 | TGTGCCACCCTCGGGGTCCCCGGGGAGCTGTTTTTT | CATLGVPGELFF
TRBD1 | TRBJ1-5 | NA | TRBV7-2 | TGTGCCAGCAGCCCCACAGGGGGCGCAGGGGATCAGCCCCAGCATTTT | CASSPTGGAGDQPQHF
NA | TRBJ1-3 | NA | TRBV18 | TGTGCCAGCTCACCTCAGGGGAATCCTGGAAACACCATATATTTT | CASSPQGNPGNTIYF
TRBD1 | TRBJ1-2 | NA | TRBV6-5 | TGTGCCAGCAGTAAACAGGGGGCAATAGATCGCGGCTACACCTTC | CASSKQGAIDRGYTF
NA | TRBJ2-3 | NA | TRBV11-2 | TGTGCCAGCAGCTTAGTTAGAGATACGCAGTATTTT | CASSLVRDTQYF
TRBD1 | TRBJ1-1 | NA | TRBV5-1 | TGCGCCAGCAGCTTGGTGGGGCCAGGGGGCGCAGGTTCGGACACTGAAGCTTTCTTT | CASSLVGPGGAGSDTEAFF
TRBD1 | TRBJ1-1 | NA | TRBV5-1 | TGCGCCAGCAGCTTGGGACAGGGCTTGAACACTGAAGCTTTCTTT | CASSLGQGLNTEAFF
NA | TRBJ1-6 | NA | TRBV5-6 | TGTGCCAGCAGCTCGGCGGGGGACCTCTATAATTCACCCCTCCACTTT | CASSSAGDLYNSPLHF
NA | TRBJ2-2 | NA | TRBV19 | TGTGCCAGTAATCCACAATCGGGGGGCGGAGATCTGTTTTTT | CASNPQSGGGDLFF
TRBD1 | TRBJ2-7 | NA | TRBV2 | TGTGCCAGCAGTGAAGCGGCGACAGGGCTATACTACGAGCAGTACTTC | CASSEAATGLYYEQYF
NA | TRBJ1-5 | few | TRBV27 | TGTGCCAGCAGTCTCGGACAGCTACATCAGCCCCAGCATTTT | CASSLGQLHQPQHF
NA | TRBJ1-2 | NA | TRBV30 | TGTGCCTGGACGAGCCGAGTATATGGCTACACCTTC | CAWTSRVYGYTF
NA | TRBJ1-2 | few | TRBV4-1 | TGCGCCAGCAGCCAATCTCCAGGGGATAGTAACTATGGCTACACCTTC | CASSQSPGDSNYGYTF
TRBD2 | TRBJ2-2 | NA | TRBV9 | TGTGCCAGCAGCGTAGATCCGGGACTAGCGGGGAGCACCGGGGAGCTGTTTTTT | CASSVDPGLAGSTGELFF
NA | TRBJ1-3 | NA | TRBV6-1 | TGTGCCAGCAGTGAACCTCCAGACAGTCACTCTGGAAACACCATATATTTT | CASSEPPDSHSGNTIYF
NA | TRBJ1-1 | NA | TRBV12-3/TRBV12-4 | TGTGCCAGCAGTCTCTCGACTACGAATGGTTTCTTT | CASSLSTTNGFF
TRBD1 | TRBJ1-6 | once | TRBV5-5 | TGTGCCAGCAGCTTAGAACAGGGGGCAGGTAATTCACCCCTCCACTTT | CASSLEQGAGNSPLHF
NA | TRBJ1-4 | NA | TRBV2 | TGTGCCAGCGTCGACAGGTGGAATGAAAAACTGTTTTTT | CASVDRWNEKLFF
NA | TRBJ1-6 | once | TRBV27 | TGTGCCAGTTCCGACAGCTTACCTGGAAATTCACCCCTCCACTTT | CASSDSLPGNSPLHF
TRBD1 | TRBJ2-5 | NA | TRBV9 | TGTGCCAGCAGCCCCAGACAGGGACAGAACCAAGAGACCCAGTACTTC | CASSPRQGQNQETQYF
NA | TRBJ2-3 | NA | TRBV9 | TGTGCCAGCAGCGTAGGTGCGGCAACTCGTTTGATCACAGATACGCAGTATTTT | CASSVGAATRLITDTQYF
TRBD1 | TRBJ1-4 | NA | TRBV7-9 | TGTGCCAGCAGCTTAGGCGGGACAGCAACTAATGAAAAACTGTTTTTT | CASSLGGTATNEKLFF
TRBD1 | TRBJ2-1 | once | TRBV5-1 | TGCGCCAGCAGTAGACAACCGGGACAGGGTTACAATGAGCAGTTCTTC | CASSRQPGQGYNEQFF
TRBD1 | TRBJ2-6 | NA | TRBV7-9 | TGTGCCTCCCGGACAGGCCACTCTGGGGCCAACGTCCTGACTTTC | CASRTGHSGANVLTF
NA | TRBJ2-7 | NA | TRBV5-4 | TGTGCCAGCAGCGGAGGGACGGGCGGCGAGCAGTACTTC | CASSGGTGGEQYF
NA | TRBJ1-5 | NA | TRBV5-1 | TGCGCCAGCAGCTTGGGGCTTGGGGGGGTTGACTCAGATCAGCCCCAGCATTTT | CASSLGLGGVDSDQPQHF
NA | TRBJ1-1 | NA | TRBV27 | TGTGCCAGCAGTCGACCTCAGGGCCCCCGGAACACTGAAGCTTTCTTT | CASSRPQGPRNTEAFF
NA | TRBJ1-1 | NA | TRBV3-1/TRBV3-2 | TGTGCCAGCAGCCAGGGGGCCCGCACTGAAGCTTTCTTT | CASSQGARTEAFF
NA | TRBJ1-1 | NA | TRBV4-1 | TGCGCCAGCAGCCAAGATACTGGTTACTCGGCTTTCTTT | CASSQDTGYSAFF
NA | TRBJ1-3 | NA | TRBV7-9 | TGTGCCAGCAGCTTTACAGGATCGAGAGGAAACACCATATATTTT | CASSFTGSRGNTIYF
TRBD1 | TRBJ1-3 | NA | TRBV4-2 | TGTGCCAGCAGCCAAGAGAGGCTACAGGGGATCTCTGGAAACACCATATATTTT | CASSQERLQGISGNTIYF
TRBD1 | TRBJ2-5 | NA | TRBV20-1 | TGCAGTGCTGGTGGACAGGGGGTTCAAGAGACCCAGTACTTC | CSAGGQGVQETQYF
NA | TRBJ2-7 | once | TRBV11-2 | TGTGCCAGCAGCTTAGCACAGGCGACCTACGAGCAGTACTTC | CASSLAQATYEQYF
NA | TRBJ1-6 | NA | TRBV6-1 | TGTGCCAGCAGTGACCCGCCGGGGGGAAATTCACCCCTCCACTTT | CASSDPPGGNSPLHF
TRBD1 | TRBJ1-3 | few | TRBV24-1 | TGTGCCACCAGTGAGGCTTGGAGGGACAGAACTCTGATAAACACCATATATTTT | CATSEAWRDRTLINTIYF
TRBD2 | TRBJ2-1 | NA | TRBV7-9 | TGTGCCAGCAGTGCCCGACTAGCGGGGGACAATGAGCAGTTCTTC | CASSARLAGDNEQFF
TRBD1 | TRBJ1-5 | NA | TRBV29-1 | TGCAGCGTTGCCGCCGGGACAGATAATCAGCCCCAGCATTTT | CSVAAGTDNQPQHF
NA | TRBJ2-3 | NA | TRBV20-1 | TGCAGTGCTACAGCGGTGGATACGCAGTATTTT | CSATAVDTQYF
TRBD1 | TRBJ1-1 | NA | TRBV11-2 | TGTGCCAGCAGCTCTATACAGGGGGGCAAGACTGAAGCTTTCTTT | CASSSIQGGKTEAFF